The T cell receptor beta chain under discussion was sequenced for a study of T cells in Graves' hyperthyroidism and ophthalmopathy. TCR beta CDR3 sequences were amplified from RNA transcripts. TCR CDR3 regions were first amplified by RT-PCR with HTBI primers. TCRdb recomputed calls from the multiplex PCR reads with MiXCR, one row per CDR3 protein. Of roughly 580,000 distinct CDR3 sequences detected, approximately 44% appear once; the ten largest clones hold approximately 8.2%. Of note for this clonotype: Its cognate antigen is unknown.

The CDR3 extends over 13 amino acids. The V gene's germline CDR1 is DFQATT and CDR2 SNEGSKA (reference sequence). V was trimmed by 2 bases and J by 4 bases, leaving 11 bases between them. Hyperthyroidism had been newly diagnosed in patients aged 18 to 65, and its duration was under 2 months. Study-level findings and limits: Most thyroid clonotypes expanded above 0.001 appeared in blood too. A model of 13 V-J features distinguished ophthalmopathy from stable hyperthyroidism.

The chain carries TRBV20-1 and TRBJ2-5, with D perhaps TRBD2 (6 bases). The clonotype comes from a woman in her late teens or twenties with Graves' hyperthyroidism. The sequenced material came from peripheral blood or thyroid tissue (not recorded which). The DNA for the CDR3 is TGCAGTGCTAGATCCGGGAGTGGAGAGACCCAGTACTTC. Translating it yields CSARSGSGETQYF.